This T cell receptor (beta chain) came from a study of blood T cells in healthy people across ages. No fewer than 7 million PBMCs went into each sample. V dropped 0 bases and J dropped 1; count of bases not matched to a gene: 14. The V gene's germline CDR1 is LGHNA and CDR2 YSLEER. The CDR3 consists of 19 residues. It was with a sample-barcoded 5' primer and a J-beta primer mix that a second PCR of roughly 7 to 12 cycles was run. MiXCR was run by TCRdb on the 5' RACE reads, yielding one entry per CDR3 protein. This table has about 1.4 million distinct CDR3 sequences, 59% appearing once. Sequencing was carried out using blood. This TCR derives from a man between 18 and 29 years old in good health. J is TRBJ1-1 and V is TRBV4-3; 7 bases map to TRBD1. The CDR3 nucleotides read TGCGCCAGCAGCCAAGATTACATGGGACAGCTAAATTCGAACACTGAAGCTTTCTTT. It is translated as CASSQDYMGQLNSNTEAFF.